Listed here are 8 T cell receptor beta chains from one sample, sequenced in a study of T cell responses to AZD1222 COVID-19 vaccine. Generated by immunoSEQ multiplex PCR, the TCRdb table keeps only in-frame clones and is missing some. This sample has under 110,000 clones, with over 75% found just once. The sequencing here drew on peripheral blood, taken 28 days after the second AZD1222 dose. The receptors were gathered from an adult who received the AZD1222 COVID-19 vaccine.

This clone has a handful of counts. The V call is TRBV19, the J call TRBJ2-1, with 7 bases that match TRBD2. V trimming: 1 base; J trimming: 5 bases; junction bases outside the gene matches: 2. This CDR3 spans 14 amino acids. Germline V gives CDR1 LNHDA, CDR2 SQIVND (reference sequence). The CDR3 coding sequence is TGTGCCAGTAGTATAGCGGGAGGCCACAATGAGCAGTTCTTC. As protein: CASSIAGGHNEQFF.

In DNA, the CDR3 is TGTGCCAGCAGTGCGGACAGGGGATATGGCTACACCTTC. Translated: CASSADRGYGYTF. The rearrangement uses TRBV27 and TRBJ1-2; TRBD1 agrees at 9 bases. This CDR3 spans 13 amino acids. V was pared by 5 bases and J by 5 bases, with 3 bases of the junction left unmatched. The V gene's germline CDR1 is MNHEY and CDR2 SMNVEV (reference sequence).

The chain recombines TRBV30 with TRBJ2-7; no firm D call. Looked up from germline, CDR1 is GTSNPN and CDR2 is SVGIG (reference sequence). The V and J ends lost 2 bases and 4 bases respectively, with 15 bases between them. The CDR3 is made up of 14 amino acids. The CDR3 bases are TGTGCCTGGAGTAGACCCCCTCGGCTATACGAGCAGTACTTC. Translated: CAWSRPPRLYEQYF.

CDR3 DNA sequence: TGTGCCAGCAGCACCGGCGGTAATTCACCCCTCCACTTT. Its protein is CASSTGGNSPLHF. The chain carries TRBV5-6 and TRBJ1-6; D is unresolved. V was cut by 4 bases and J by 6 bases, with 8 bases left in between. The CDR3 totals 13 residues. Looked up from germline, CDR1 is SGHDT and CDR2 is YYEEEE.

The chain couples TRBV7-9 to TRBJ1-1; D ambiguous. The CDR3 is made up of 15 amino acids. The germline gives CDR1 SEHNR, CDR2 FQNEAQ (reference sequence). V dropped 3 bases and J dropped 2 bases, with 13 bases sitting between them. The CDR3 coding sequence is TGTGCCAGCAGCTTCGGGAGCGCCTTCAACACTGAAGCTTTCTTT. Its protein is CASSFGSAFNTEAFF.

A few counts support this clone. The CDR3 DNA reads as TGTGCCAGCAGCCCAGGGGCTCGTGGGGTCTACGAGCAGTACTTC. This translates into CASSPGARGVYEQYF. The chain employs TRBV5-4 and TRBJ2-7; perhaps TRBD1 as D (6 bases). CDR1 and CDR2 from the germline V gene are SGHNT and YYREEE (reference sequence). CDR3 length: 15 residues. The V gene lost 4 bases and the J gene lost 3 bases, with 17 bases spanning the gap.

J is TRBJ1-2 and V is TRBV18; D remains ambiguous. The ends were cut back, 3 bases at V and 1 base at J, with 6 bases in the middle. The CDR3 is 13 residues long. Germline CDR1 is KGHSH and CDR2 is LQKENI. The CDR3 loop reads CASSPGVNYGYTF. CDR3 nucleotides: TGTGCCAGCTCACCCGGGGTTAACTATGGCTACACCTTC.

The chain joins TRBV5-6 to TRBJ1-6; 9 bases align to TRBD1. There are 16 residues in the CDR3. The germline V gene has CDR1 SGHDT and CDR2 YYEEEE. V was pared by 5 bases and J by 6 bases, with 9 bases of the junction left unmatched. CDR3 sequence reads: CASRSTGTGTNSPLHF. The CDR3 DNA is TGTGCCAGCAGATCCACCGGGACAGGGACTAATTCACCCCTCCACTTT.